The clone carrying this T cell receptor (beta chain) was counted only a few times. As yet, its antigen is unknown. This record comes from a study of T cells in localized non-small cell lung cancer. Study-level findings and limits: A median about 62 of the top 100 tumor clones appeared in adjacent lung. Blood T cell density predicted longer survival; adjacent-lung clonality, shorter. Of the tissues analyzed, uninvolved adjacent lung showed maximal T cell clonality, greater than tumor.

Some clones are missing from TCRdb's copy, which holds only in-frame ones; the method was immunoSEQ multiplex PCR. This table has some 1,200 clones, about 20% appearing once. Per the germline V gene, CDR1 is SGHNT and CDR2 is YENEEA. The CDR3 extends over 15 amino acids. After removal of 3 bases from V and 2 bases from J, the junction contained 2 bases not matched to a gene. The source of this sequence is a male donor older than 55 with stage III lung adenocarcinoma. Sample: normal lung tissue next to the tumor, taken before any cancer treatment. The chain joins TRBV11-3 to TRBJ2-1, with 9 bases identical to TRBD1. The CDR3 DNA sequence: TGTGCCAGCAGCTTCGGGGACAGGGCCTACAATGAGCAGTTCTTC. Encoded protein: CASSFGDRAYNEQFF.